The 5 T cell receptor beta chains in this list originate from one sample, sequenced in a study of patients with pleural tuberculosis. TCRdb re-derived calls from the reads in MiXCR, one entry per CDR3 protein. In the table there are just under 30,000 distinct CDR3 sequences, over 15% of which are singletons. Sample: peripheral blood. These TCRs come from a human donor with pleural tuberculosis.

This clonotype showed up many times. The V and J genes are TRBV9 and TRBJ1-5; D gene unclear. The CDR3 loop spans 14 amino acids. The ends were cut back, 4 bases at V and 1 base at J, with 9 bases in the middle. Germline V gene sequence: CDR1 SGDLS, CDR2 YYNGEE. The CDR3 bases are TGTGCCAGCAGCCCAACACTGAGCAATCAGCCCCAGCATTTT. It is translated as CASSPTLSNQPQHF.

This clonotype was seen more than once but under ten times. Being one base from a much bigger clone, this may be a read error. The V call is TRBV7-3, the J call TRBJ2-2; no firm D call. The germline V and J ends were trimmed by 4 bases and 6 bases, with 6 bases remaining between them. CDR1 SGHTA and CDR2 FQGTGA come from the germline V gene. This CDR3 is built from 12 residues. Written as DNA, the CDR3 is TGTGCCAGCAGCTCTAACGCCGGGGAGCTGTTTTTT. It translates to CASSSNAGELFF.

This clonotype was counted a few times. The chain carries TRBV7-3 and TRBJ1-1; maybe TRBD1 (5 bases). This CDR3 comprises 15 residues. V gave up 0 bases and J gave up 4 bases, with 12 bases separating them. The germline gives CDR1 SGHTA, CDR2 FQGTGA. The CDR3 here is CASSLTGARSTEAFF. The CDR3 region has the DNA TGTGCCAGCAGCTTAACCGGGGCTAGAAGCACTGAAGCTTTCTTT.

This clonotype was counted ten times or more. The chain couples TRBV18 to TRBJ1-6; weak D call: TRBD1 (5 bases). V lost 3 bases and J lost 9, with 18 bases in between. This CDR3 contains 16 residues. The germline V gene has CDR1 KGHSH and CDR2 LQKENI. For the CDR3, the DNA is TGTGCCAGCTCACCCCAAGACAGCTCCTCTGGTTCACCCCTCCACTTT. Translated, it gives CASSPQDSSSGSPLHF.

Notes on this clonotype: A much larger clonotype is one base distant, so this may be a read error. The V call is TRBV7-2, the J call TRBJ2-4, with TRBD2 identical over 7 bases. CDR1 and CDR2 (germline): SGHTA, FQGNSA. The CDR3 length is 14 residues. The CDR3 DNA reads TGTGCCAGCAGCTTAGGACTAGCCAAAAGCATTCAGTACTTC. It translates to CASSLGLAKSIQYF.